The rows below give T cell receptor beta chains drawn from one sample of a study of regulatory T cells in long-lasting Graves disease. MiXCR, run by TCRdb on the multiplex PCR reads, gives a single entry per CDR3 protein. This table has 250,000 to 400,000 distinct CDR3 sequences, 15% to 20% appearing once. The source was peripheral blood mononuclear cells (PBMCs), collected at new diagnosis, from a patient treated with antithyroid drugs. The receptors were sampled from a female donor with Graves disease. Each CDR3 is given with its conserved first and last residue. The D gene is left open where the match is weak. Rows may omit the clone size; those that give it use once, few, many or a size class.

>15|TRBJ2-3|TRBV4-1|-|-
TGCGCCAGCAGCCAAGATGGGGTGGGCACAGATACGCAGTATTTT
CASSQDGVGTDTQYF
>12|TRBJ2-1|TRBV15|TRBD2|many
TGTGCCACCAGCATCCGCGGGGGACCGGAGTTCTTC
CATSIRGGPEFF
>14|TRBJ1-1|TRBV6-1|-|-
TGTGCCAGCTTGTTCCTGGGGCGGTACACTGAAGCTTTCTTT
CASLFLGRYTEAFF
>11|TRBJ1-2|TRBV30|-|many
TGTGCCTGGGGATCCCCCATGGGCTACACCTTC
CAWGSPMGYTF
>18|TRBJ2-3|TRBV6-1|-|many
TGTGCCACCTCCCAGACCACTCACACGCGAAGGCTCACAGATACGCAGTATTTT
CATSQTTHTRRLTDTQYF
>17|TRBJ2-6|TRBV2|-|-
TGTGCCAGCATGTCCAGGTCCACCGACTCTGGGGCCAACGTCCTGACTTTC
CASMSRSTDSGANVLTF
>16|TRBJ2-3|TRBV11-2|-|many
TGTGCCAGCAGCCCAGGACTTATTGCTAGCACAGATACGCAGTATTTT
CASSPGLIASTDTQYF
>15|TRBJ2-2|TRBV9|-|few
TGTGCCAGCAGTGAGAGGGGGGTAGCCACCGGGGAGCTGTTTTTT
CASSERGVATGELFF
>15|TRBJ2-2|TRBV5-1|-|few
TGCGCCAGCAGCCATGGACTCTCGAACACCGGGGAGCTGTTTTTT
CASSHGLSNTGELFF
>15|TRBJ1-1|TRBV5-4|TRBD1|-
TGTGCCAGCAGCCGAGGGACAGAAAGAGACACTGAAGCTTTCTTT
CASSRGTERDTEAFF
>15|TRBJ2-3|TRBV15|-|many
TGTGCCACCAGCAGAGCCCCGCTGTCCACAGATACGCAGTATTTT
CATSRAPLSTDTQYF
>16|TRBJ2-7|TRBV5-5|-|-
TGTGCCAGCAGCTTGGTCCGGACGGCAGGCCCTACCGAGCAGTACTTC
CASSLVRTAGPTEQYF
>13|TRBJ2-1|TRBV6-1|TRBD2|-
TGTGCCAGCAGCAGGACTAGGGCCACAGAGCAGTTCTTC
CASSRTRATEQFF
>15|TRBJ2-3|TRBV6-2/TRBV6-3|TRBD1|many
TGTGCCAGCAGCGATAGGGACAGGGGATCAGATACGCAGTATTTT
CASSDRDRGSDTQYF
>13|TRBJ2-3|TRBV28|TRBD1|-
TGTGCCAGCTTGACAGGGGAGGCAGATACGCAGTATTTT
CASLTGEADTQYF
>16|TRBJ2-1|TRBV28|TRBD1|many
TGTGCCAGCAGTTTCGAGGGGGCGGAACTCCACAATGAGCAGTTCTTC
CASSFEGAELHNEQFF
>16|TRBJ2-7|TRBV7-6|TRBD2|-
TGTGCCAGCAGCTCGTTGACTAGCGGGATCATCAACGAGCAGTACTTC
CASSSLTSGIINEQYF
>16|TRBJ2-5|TRBV25-1|TRBD2|few
TGTGCCAGCAGTGAATGGTCTAGCGGGAGCCGGGAGACCCAGTACTTC
CASSEWSSGSRETQYF
>13|TRBJ2-2|TRBV25-1|-|few
TGTGCCAGCAGAAGACCCGCCACCGGGGAGCTGTTTTTT
CASRRPATGELFF
>15|TRBJ1-3|TRBV30|-|many
TGTGCCTGGAGTGTAAGGAGGGCGAATGGAAACACCATATATTTT
CAWSVRRANGNTIYF
>12|TRBJ2-1|TRBV7-2|-|many
TGTGCCAGCAGCTTTAGCCGGGGTGAGCAGTTCTTC
CASSFSRGEQFF
>13|TRBJ1-1|TRBV7-8|-|many
TGTGCCAGCAGCCCCAGGGCTCGCACTGAAGCTTTCTTT
CASSPRARTEAFF
>14|TRBJ1-1|TRBV20-1|TRBD1|-
TGCAGTGCTAGTTCCCTGGGACAGGGAAAAGAAGCTTTCTTT
CSASSLGQGKEAFF
>12|TRBJ2-3|TRBV14|-|-
TGTGCCAGCAGCCAATTTTCAGATACGCAGTATTTT
CASSQFSDTQYF
>16|TRBJ1-6|TRBV28|-|-
TGTGCCAGCAGTTTTATATCCCCGGCAGTGAATTCACCCCTCCACTTT
CASSFISPAVNSPLHF
>14|TRBJ2-3|TRBV2|-|many
TGTGCCAGCAACGAGGAGGCTAGCACAGATACGCAGTATTTT
CASNEEASTDTQYF
>13|TRBJ2-3|TRBV12-3/TRBV12-4|-|many
TGTGCCAGCAGTTTACCCCGCGTGGGTACGCAGTATTTT
CASSLPRVGTQYF